Here is one TCR beta chain with its context. Its specificity is unknown. Looked up from germline, CDR1 is SGHTA and CDR2 is FQGNSA. V lost 5 bases, J lost 2 bases, and 5 bases stayed unmatched. The CDR3 covers 15 residues. The data stem from a study of T cells after yellow fever vaccination. Study results and limitations: There was a possibility that FACS-sorted repertoires contained abundant clonotypes contaminating from the bulk population. There was a small share of clonotypes that showed up in both the CD4 and CD8 compartments. Though it reached lower strength, the secondary response hit its peak faster, day 5 versus 15.

Template-switching 5'RACE yielded the TCR cDNA; a universal primer site and UMIs were added in the process. TCRdb itself ran the 5' RACE reads through MiXCR, one entry per CDR3 protein. Here the sample spans some 350,000 distinct CDR3 sequences, 6.2% being singletons. The V gene is TRBV7-2, the J gene TRBJ1-5, with 8 positions matching TRBD1. This receptor was taken from a man younger than 40 who received the YFV17D yellow fever vaccine. Sequencing used PBMCs, obtained 5 days after the yellow fever booster vaccination. CDR3 amino acids: CASSNTGGGNQPQHF. The CDR3 DNA reads as TGTGCCAGCAGCAACACAGGGGGGGGCAATCAGCCCCAGCATTTT.